These T cell receptor beta chains were read from a single sample in a study of OX40 agonist ivuxolimab in advanced cancers. Using immunoSEQ multiplex PCR, the repertoire was profiled, and TCRdb retains in-frame clones only, with some absent. The top ten hold 0.19% of the sample, which has over 70,000 clones, approximately 89% seen once. Sequencing was performed on CD4+ or CD8+ T cells sorted from blood, taken in a trial of the OX40 agonist ivuxolimab. Receptors originate from an adult with an advanced solid tumor such as melanoma, head and neck, liver or kidney cancer. CDR3s include the opening cysteine and the closing phenylalanine or tryptophan. The D gene is left open where the match is weak. Where a row states a size, it is once, few, many or the class of an expanded clone; other rows omit it.

>.|TRBJ2-2|TRBV7-9|16|.
CASTLPYRFDTGELFF
TGTGCCAGCACCCTACCGTACCGATTTGACACCGGGGAGCTGTTTTTT
>.|TRBJ2-7|TRBV19|13|.
CASSPQWGYEQYF
TGTGCCAGTAGTCCCCAGTGGGGGTACGAGCAGTACTTC
>.|TRBJ2-7|TRBV27|12|.
CASRRLGGEQYF
TGTGCCAGCAGACGTCTGGGGGGCGAGCAGTACTTC
>.|TRBJ1-6|TRBV7-2|15|.
CASSPGSLGNSPLHF
TGTGCCAGCAGCCCCGGGAGCCTGGGTAATTCACCCCTCCACTTT
>.|TRBJ2-5|TRBV27|15|once
CASSRTLRTLETQYF
TGTGCCAGCAGCCGAACCTTAAGGACACTGGAGACCCAGTACTTC
>TRBD2|TRBJ2-7|TRBV5-3|15|.
CARSFRDYPPTEQYF
TGTGCCAGAAGCTTTAGGGACTACCCTCCTACCGAGCAGTACTTC
>.|TRBJ2-7|TRBV5-5|13|.
CASSPRDSYEQYF
TGTGCCAGCAGCCCGAGGGACTCATACGAGCAGTACTTC
>TRBD1|TRBJ1-2|TRBV7-9|15|once
CASSPGQAPNYGYTF
TGTGCCAGCAGCCCCGGACAGGCCCCTAACTATGGCTACACCTTC
>.|TRBJ2-1|TRBV5-1|14|.
CASSSGLWNNEQFF
TGCGCCAGCAGCAGTGGGCTTTGGAACAATGAGCAGTTCTTC
>.|TRBJ1-5|TRBV5-4|13|.
CASSLQGTQPQHF
TGTGCCAGCAGCTTACAGGGAACTCAGCCCCAGCATTTT
>.|TRBJ2-1|TRBV20-1|11|once
CSAVWGPEQFF
TGCAGTGCTGTATGGGGTCCCGAGCAGTTCTTC
>TRBD1|TRBJ1-2|TRBV28|16|once
CASSWGGPGQRYGYTF
TGTGCCAGCAGTTGGGGGGGTCCGGGACAGAGATATGGCTACACCTTC
>.|TRBJ1-5|TRBV6-5|14|.
CASRTGYSNQPQHF
TGTGCCAGCAGGACCGGCTATAGCAATCAGCCCCAGCATTTT
>.|TRBJ1-1|TRBV2|13|.
CASSEQADTEAFF
TGTGCCAGCAGTGAACAGGCGGACACTGAAGCTTTCTTT
>.|TRBJ1-4|TRBV6-5|15|.
CASSYSSGRTEKLFF
TGTGCCAGCAGTTACTCGTCAGGGAGAACGGAAAAACTGTTTTTT
>.|TRBJ2-2|TRBV19|19|.
CASSIRGQSPRGNTGELFF
TGTGCCAGTAGTATCAGGGGACAATCCCCCCGAGGGAACACCGGGGAGCTGTTTTTT
>TRBD1|TRBJ2-2|TRBV4-3|16|.
CASSQEVGTVTGELFF
TGCGCCAGCAGCCAAGAGGTGGGGACAGTCACCGGGGAGCTGTTTTTT
>.|TRBJ2-1|TRBV6-1|13|.
CASTPINYNEQFF
TGTGCCAGCACCCCCATTAATTACAATGAGCAGTTCTTC
>TRBD1|TRBJ1-5|TRBV7-9|15|.
CASSPGQGGNQPQHF
TGTGCCAGCAGCCCCGGACAGGGAGGCAATCAGCCCCAGCATTTT
>.|TRBJ1-2|TRBV20-1|9|.
CSAQGGYTF
TGCAGTGCCCAAGGTGGCTACACCTTC
>TRBD1|TRBJ2-3|TRBV12-5|14|.
CASARDRVGDTQYF
TGTGCTAGTGCTCGGGACAGGGTGGGTGATACGCAGTATTTT
>TRBD1|TRBJ1-1|TRBV7-3|14|few
CASSSQGAGTEAFF
TGTGCCAGCAGCTCCCAGGGGGCCGGCACTGAAGCTTTCTTT
>TRBD1|TRBJ2-3|TRBV19|16|.
CASKGTGGFVADTQYF
TGTGCCTCCAAGGGGACAGGGGGCTTTGTAGCGGATACGCAGTATTTT
>.|TRBJ2-4|TRBV7-9|13|.
CASSFGGGNIQYF
TGTGCCAGCAGCTTTGGGGGTGGTAACATTCAGTACTTC
>.|TRBJ2-1|TRBV9|15|.
CASSVAEPSYNEQFF
TGTGCCAGCAGCGTAGCTGAACCCTCCTACAATGAGCAGTTCTTC
>.|TRBJ2-2|TRBV7-3|15|few
CASSLYGIGAGELFF
TGTGCCAGCAGCTTATACGGGATCGGGGCCGGGGAGCTGTTTTTT
>.|TRBJ2-4|TRBV11-2|14|.
CASSPVGAKNIQYF
TGTGCCAGCAGCCCCGTTGGGGCCAAAAACATTCAGTACTTC
>.|TRBJ2-5|TRBV10-1|11|.
CASYNGETQYF
TGCGCCAGTTATAATGGGGAGACCCAGTACTTC
>TRBD1|TRBJ1-1|TRBV28|13|few
CASRGQGNTEAFF
TGTGCCAGCAGAGGACAGGGCAACACTGAAGCTTTCTTT
>.|TRBJ2-1|TRBV28|11|once
CASSWDNEQFF
TGTGCCAGCAGTTGGGACAATGAGCAGTTCTTC
>TRBD2|TRBJ2-5|TRBV9|17|.
CASSVGGNSGGEETQYF
TGTGCCAGCAGCGTAGGAGGGAATAGCGGGGGGGAAGAGACCCAGTACTTC
>TRBD1|TRBJ1-1|TRBV28|15|.
CASSPPDRGRTEAFF
TGTGCCAGCAGTCCACCGGACAGGGGGCGAACTGAAGCTTTCTTT